One and the same sample provided the 25 T cell receptor beta chains below, sequenced in a study of blood T cell repertoires in COVID-19. The repertoire was sequenced with immunoSEQ multiplex PCR; TCRdb's copy has only in-frame clones and lacks some. Here the sample spans approximately 290,000 clones, about 86% being singletons. Input material: peripheral blood. Receptors originate from a person in their 70s with COVID-19, enrolled during active disease.

This clone was observed a handful of times. V is TRBV19 and J is TRBJ1-5, with D uncertain. The CDR3 is 12 residues long. The germline CDR1 and CDR2 sequences are LNHDA and SQIVND (reference sequence). V lost 4 bases to trimming and J lost 9 bases, with 10 bases between them. CDR3 DNA sequence: TGTGCCAGTAGTACCAGCGTTTGGCCCCAGCATTTT. Residues: CASSTSVWPQHF.

This clone showed up just once. The J gene is TRBJ1-5, the V gene TRBV24-1; no definite D call. Germline values: CDR1 KGHDR, CDR2 SFDVKD. There are 13 residues in the CDR3. V was cut by 5 bases and J by 5 bases, with 9 bases left in between. CDR3 protein: CATSGRGYQPQHF. The CDR3 coding sequence is TGTGCCACCAGTGGACGGGGTTATCAGCCCCAGCATTTT.

The chain carries TRBV7-9 and TRBJ1-2; D is undetermined. Trimming cost V 4 bases and J 5 bases, with 11 bases left between them. The length of the CDR3 is 13 residues. The V gene's germline CDR1 is SEHNR and CDR2 FQNEAQ (reference sequence). Here the CDR3 reads CASSSGRGYGYTF. CDR3 coding DNA: TGTGCCAGCAGCTCAGGCCGTGGGTATGGCTACACCTTC.

The V and J genes are TRBV5-6 and TRBJ1-1, with 9 bases that match TRBD1. Germline V gene data show CDR1 as SGHDT and CDR2 as YYEEEE. This CDR3 is built from 15 residues. V was clipped by 4 bases and J by 11 bases; unmatched bases: 15. The CDR3 coding sequence is TGTGCCAGCAGCCCCGCGGGACAGGGACACAACGGGGCTTTCTTT. This gives the protein CASSPAGQGHNGAFF.

The rearrangement joins TRBV7-4 to TRBJ1-5; 10 bases match TRBD1. The CDR3 is made up of 18 amino acids. V lost 2 bases to trimming and J lost 2 bases; unmatched junction nucleotides: 9. Germline V CDR1 and CDR2: SGHVT, SQSDAQ. The CDR3 here is CASSLRTGGLPGNQPQHF. CDR3 nucleotides: TGTGCCAGCAGCTTACGGACAGGGGGGCTCCCTGGCAATCAGCCCCAGCATTTT. The entire variable domain, with the rest obtained from reference TRBV7-4 and TRBJ1-5, is as follows: GAGVSQSPRYKVAKRGRDVALRCDSISGHVTLYWYRQTLGQGSEVLTYSQSDAQRDKSGRPSGRFSAERPERSVSTLKIQRTEQGDSAVYLCASSLRTGGLPGNQPQHFGDGTRLSIL.

The chain joins TRBV6-6 to TRBJ1-5; D is unclear. Trimming pared 5 bases from V and 2 bases from J, leaving 16 bases between. The CDR3 sequence is 16 residues long. From germline, CDR1 is MNHNY and CDR2 SVGAGI (reference sequence). The CDR3 region is CASSPGRGLGNQPQHF. CDR3 DNA: TGTGCCAGCAGTCCCGGAAGAGGGCTTGGCAATCAGCCCCAGCATTTT.

In its sample, this clone was seen once. The chain recombines TRBV6-2 or TRBV6-3 with TRBJ2-7; tentative D call: TRBD2 (6 bases). This CDR3 is built from 16 residues. V lost 5 bases and J lost 0, with 17 bases in between. Per germline, CDR1 MNHEY and CDR2 SVGEGT. The CDR3 nucleotides read TGTGCCAGCAGTAACTATGTGTGGAGGGACTCCTACGAGCAGTACTTC. It specifies CASSNYVWRDSYEQYF.

The chain uses TRBV7-2 and TRBJ1-2, with a possible D match to TRBD1 (6 bases). Trimming pared 3 bases from V and 13 bases from J, leaving 15 bases between. The CDR3 spans 12 residues. The germline gives CDR1 SGHTA, CDR2 FQGNSA. The CDR3 sequence: CASSLLGTGITF. For the CDR3, the DNA is TGTGCCAGCAGCTTGTTAGGCACAGGGATCACCTTC. The complete variable domain, with remaining parts taken from reference TRBV7-2 and TRBJ1-2, reads GAGVSQSPSNKVTEKGKDVELRCDPISGHTALYWYRQSLGQGLEFLIYFQGNSAPDKSGLPSDRFSAERTGGSVSTLTIQRTQQEDSAVYLCASSLLGTGITFGSGTRLTVV.

This rearrangement joins TRBV28 to TRBJ2-3; D unclear. Trimming took off 5 bases at V and 0 bases at J, with 9 bases between the two ends. The germline CDR1 and CDR2 sequences are MDHEN and SYDVKM. This CDR3 is built from 14 residues. CDR3 bases: TGTGCCAGCAGTCGAAGCTTTAGCACAGATACGCAGTATTTT. Amino acid sequence: CASSRSFSTDTQYF.

The chain recombines TRBV11-2 with TRBJ2-3; a weak D match, TRBD1 (9 bases). Trimming removed 5 bases from V and 1 base from J, with 16 bases in between. Germline assignment: CDR1 SGHAT and CDR2 FQNNGV. This CDR3 region has 16 residues. The CDR3 is CASSPRGDRGTDTQYF. CDR3 in DNA: TGTGCCAGCAGCCCGCGGGGGGACAGGGGCACAGATACGCAGTATTTT.

This chain links TRBV21-1 with TRBJ2-7; TRBD1, as called in the table, went unchecked against the DNA. TRBV21-1 is annotated as a pseudogene. The CDR3 has 14 residues. CDR3 bases: TGTGCCAGAGAGGAGGGTAGGGGGCCCTACGAGCAGTACTTC. Its protein is CAREEGRGPYEQYF.

The chain employs TRBV28 and TRBJ2-5, with 10 bases that match TRBD2. CDR1 and CDR2 from the germline V gene are MDHEN and SYDVKM. This CDR3 is 15 amino acids long. Trimming at V came to 2 bases and at J to 4 bases, leaving 4 bases not matched to a gene. CDR3 in amino acids: CASSLPLAGGETQYF. DNA of the CDR3: TGTGCCAGCAGTTTACCCTTAGCGGGAGGAGAGACCCAGTACTTC.

V usage is TRBV27 and J usage is TRBJ1-2, with D tentatively TRBD1 (6 bases). This CDR3 has 12 residues. V was cut by 6 bases and J by 4 bases, with 9 bases left in between. Germline V gene data show CDR1 as MNHEY and CDR2 as SMNVEV (reference sequence). The CDR3 DNA reads as TGTGCCAGCAGCCGAGGGGGCTATGGCTACACCTTC. Translating gives CASSRGGYGYTF.

The chain couples TRBV2 to TRBJ2-1; possibly TRBD1 for D (6 bases). Trimming cost V 5 bases and J 7 bases, with 15 bases left between them. This CDR3 has 14 amino acids. Germline V gives CDR1 SNHLY, CDR2 FYNNEI. CDR3 loop: CASSRMQGLNEQFF. DNA of the CDR3: TGTGCCAGCAGTAGGATGCAGGGGTTGAATGAGCAGTTCTTC.

This clone was seen a handful of times. The V call is TRBV6-1, the J call TRBJ1-6; 7 bases are a match to TRBD1. The length of the CDR3 is 15 residues. Germline CDR1 and CDR2: MNHNS and SASEGT. Trimming took 2 bases from V and 6 from J; bases not matched to a gene: 4. The CDR3 is CASSERQGGNSPLHF. CDR3 coding DNA: TGTGCCAGCAGTGAACGACAGGGCGGTAATTCACCCCTCCACTTT.

The chain recombines TRBV5-1 with TRBJ2-2; TRBD2 agrees at 9 bases. Germline-derived CDR1 and CDR2 are SGHRS and YFSETQ. The CDR3 spans 14 residues. J gave up 4 bases and V 5 bases, and 3 bases lay outside the gene matches. The CDR3 DNA reads as TGCGCCAGCAGTCGACTAGCGGCCACCGGGGAGCTGTTTTTT. Translated: CASSRLAATGELFF. The variable domain in full, completed from reference TRBV5-1 and TRBJ2-2, reads KAGVTQTPRYLIKTRGQQVTLSCSPISGHRSVSWYQQTPGQGLQFLFEYFSETQRNKGNFPGRFSGRQFSNSRSEMNVSTLELGDSALYLCASSRLAATGELFFGEGSRLTVL.

The gene calls are TRBV9 and TRBJ2-7, with D maybe TRBD1 (7 bases). Trimming took 4 bases from V and 5 from J, leaving 16 bases between them. The CDR3 covers 14 residues. Germline V CDR1 and CDR2: SGDLS, YYNGEE. The CDR3 DNA reads as TGTGCCAGCAGCCCCAGGGGGGTTAGCCACGAGCAGTACTTC. This codes for CASSPRGVSHEQYF.

The rearrangement joins TRBV28 to TRBJ1-1; D unclear. The CDR3 is 16 amino acids. Deletions cut 3 bases from V and 0 bases from J, with 14 bases between. Germline loops: CDR1 MDHEN, CDR2 SYDVKM. The CDR3 DNA sequence: TGTGCCAGCAGTTTTCGCTCCCGGAGGCTGAACACTGAAGCTTTCTTT. Amino acid sequence: CASSFRSRRLNTEAFF.

This chain uses TRBV27 with TRBJ1-1, with 12 bases that match TRBD1. Germline V gives CDR1 MNHEY, CDR2 SMNVEV (reference sequence). The V and J ends lost 4 bases and 6 bases, in that order; junction bases with no gene match: 6. This CDR3 has 15 amino acids. The CDR3 here is CASSSPGQGAAEAFF. The CDR3 DNA follows: TGTGCCAGCAGTTCACCGGGACAGGGGGCGGCTGAAGCTTTCTTT.

CDR3 loop: CASSLLRGRAEQYF. CDR3 nucleotides: TGTGCCAGCAGCTTACTACGCGGGAGGGCTGAGCAGTACTTC. The chain is built from TRBV11-2 and TRBJ2-7; 9 nucleotides align to TRBD2. The germline gives CDR1 SGHAT, CDR2 FQNNGV. The V and J ends lost 2 bases and 7 bases, in that order; junction bases with no gene match: 6. This CDR3 comprises 14 residues.

The V call is TRBV28, the J call TRBJ2-7; 9 nucleotides align to TRBD1. The CDR3 is made up of 12 amino acids. V was pared by 6 bases and J by 7 bases, with 4 bases of the junction left unmatched. The germline CDR1 and CDR2 sequences are MDHEN and SYDVKM. In DNA form, the CDR3 reads TGTGCCAGCAGCTACAGGGGGCTTGAGCAGTACTTC. Translation: CASSYRGLEQYF.

The rearrangement joins TRBV10-3 to TRBJ2-7; 7 nucleotides agree with TRBD1. This CDR3 contains 15 residues. V lost 0 bases and J lost 5; bases outside the gene matches: 7. Germline V gene sequence: CDR1 ENHRY, CDR2 SYGVKD. The CDR3 here is CAISESRQGRNEQYF. The CDR3 region has the DNA TGTGCCATCAGTGAGTCTCGACAGGGTCGGAACGAGCAGTACTTC.

The chain employs TRBV7-9 and TRBJ2-1; D unclear. Germline CDR1 and CDR2: SEHNR and FQNEAQ (reference sequence). This CDR3 is 16 amino acids long. V gave up 5 bases and J gave up 0 bases, with 14 bases separating them. The CDR3, as DNA: TGTGCCAGCAGCCTAAAACCCTTGAGCTCCTACAATGAGCAGTTCTTC. It translates to CASSLKPLSSYNEQFF.

V and J are TRBV5-1 and TRBJ1-3, with TRBD1 matching over 7 bases. The CDR3 is made up of 15 amino acids. The V and J ends lost 5 bases and 1 base, in that order; junction bases with no gene match: 6. Germline V CDR1 and CDR2: SGHRS, YFSETQ. CDR3 in amino acids: CASRNPTGSGNTIYF. For the CDR3, the DNA is TGCGCCAGCAGAAATCCGACAGGGTCTGGAAACACCATATATTTT.

The gene calls are TRBV6-5 and TRBJ2-1, with 8 bases lining up with TRBD1. The CDR3 loop spans 14 amino acids. Germline CDR1 is MNHEY and CDR2 is SVGAGI. V was pared by 6 bases and J by 2 bases, with 3 bases of the junction left unmatched. CDR3 sequence (DNA): TGTGCCAGCAGGGGGACAGGCACCTACAATGAGCAGTTCTTC. Translating it yields CASRGTGTYNEQFF.